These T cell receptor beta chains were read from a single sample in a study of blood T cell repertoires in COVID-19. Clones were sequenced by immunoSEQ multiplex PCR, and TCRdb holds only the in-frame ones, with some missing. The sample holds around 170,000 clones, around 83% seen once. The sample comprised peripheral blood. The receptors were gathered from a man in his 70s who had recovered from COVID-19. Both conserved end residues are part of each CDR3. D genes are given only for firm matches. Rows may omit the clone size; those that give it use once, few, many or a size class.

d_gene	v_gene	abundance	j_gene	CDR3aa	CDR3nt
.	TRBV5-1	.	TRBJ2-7	CASSSGTGAYEQYF	TGCGCCAGCAGCTCCGGAACCGGGGCCTACGAGCAGTACTTC
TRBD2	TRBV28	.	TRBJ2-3	CASQTSGTDTQYF	TGTGCCAGCCAGACTAGCGGCACAGATACGCAGTATTTT
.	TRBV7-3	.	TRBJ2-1	CASSPRRGNEQFF	TGTGCCAGCAGCCCCCGGCGCGGCAATGAGCAGTTCTTC
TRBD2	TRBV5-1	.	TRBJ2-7	CASSIVAGGSYEQYF	TGCGCCAGCAGCATAGTAGCGGGAGGTTCCTACGAGCAGTACTTC
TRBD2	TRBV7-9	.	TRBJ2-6	CATRRGAGANVLTF	TGTGCCACCCGTCGGGGGGCTGGGGCCAACGTCCTGACTTTC
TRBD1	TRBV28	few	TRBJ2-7	CASSLPGQGSGEQYF	TGTGCCAGCAGTTTACCGGGACAGGGCTCCGGTGAGCAGTACTTC
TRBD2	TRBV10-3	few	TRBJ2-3	CAIRSNGLAGGPITDTQYF	TGTGCCATCAGATCAAATGGACTAGCGGGAGGGCCGATCACAGATACGCAGTATTTT
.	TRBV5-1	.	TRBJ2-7	CASSPRASDSYEQYF	TGCGCCAGCAGCCCGAGGGCTAGCGACTCCTACGAGCAGTACTTC
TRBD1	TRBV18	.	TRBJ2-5	CASSPGTGDGETQYF	TGTGCCAGCTCACCAGGGACAGGGGACGGCGAGACCCAGTACTTC
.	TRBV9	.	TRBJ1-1	CASSVVYHPTEAFF	TGTGCCAGCAGCGTAGTCTACCACCCCACTGAAGCTTTCTTT
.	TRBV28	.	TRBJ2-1	CASSLMSNGEQFF	TGTGCCAGCAGTTTAATGTCAAACGGTGAGCAGTTCTTC
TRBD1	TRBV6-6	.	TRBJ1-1	CASKSQPGQGEAFF	TGTGCCAGCAAAAGTCAACCCGGACAGGGAGAAGCTTTCTTT
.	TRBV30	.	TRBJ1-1	CAWSVLVQAAENTEAFF	TGTGCCTGGAGTGTACTCGTTCAGGCAGCCGAGAACACTGAAGCTTTCTTT
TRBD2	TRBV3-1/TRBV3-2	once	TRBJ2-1	CASSQDLAGAGEQFF	TGTGCCAGCAGCCAAGATCTAGCGGGAGCGGGTGAGCAGTTCTTC
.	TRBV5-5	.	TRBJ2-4	CASSLGGENIQYF	TGTGCCAGCAGCTTAGGCGGGGAAAACATTCAGTACTTC
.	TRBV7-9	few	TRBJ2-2	CASSFLQALLFF	TGTGCCAGCAGCTTTCTTCAGGCCTTACTGTTTTTT
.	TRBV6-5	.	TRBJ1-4	CASSYFTGTNEKLFF	TGTGCCAGCAGTTATTTTACAGGGACGAATGAAAAACTGTTTTTT
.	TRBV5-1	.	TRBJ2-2	CASSLDRVINGELFF	TGCGCCAGCAGCTTGGACAGGGTCATCAACGGGGAGCTGTTTTTT
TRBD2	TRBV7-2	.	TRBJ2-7	CASSPGLAGRSSYEQYF	TGTGCCAGCAGCCCGGGACTAGCGGGCCGAAGCTCCTACGAGCAGTACTTC
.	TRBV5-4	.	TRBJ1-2	CASSFAGNYGYTF	TGTGCCAGCAGCTTCGCAGGGAACTATGGCTACACCTTC
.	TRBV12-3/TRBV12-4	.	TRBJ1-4	CATGFAAEKLFF	TGTGCTACAGGGTTTGCGGCCGAAAAACTGTTTTTT
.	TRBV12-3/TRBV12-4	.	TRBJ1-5	CASRSDNNQPQHF	TGTGCCAGCAGGTCGGACAACAATCAGCCCCAGCATTTT
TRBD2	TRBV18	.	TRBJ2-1	CASSVSGAGGTYSYNEQFF	TGTGCCAGCTCAGTAAGTGGCGCGGGAGGAACCTACTCCTACAATGAGCAGTTCTTC
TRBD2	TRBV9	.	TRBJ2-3	CASSVVGSGAPDTQYF	TGTGCCAGCAGCGTAGTAGGTAGCGGGGCCCCCGATACGCAGTATTTT
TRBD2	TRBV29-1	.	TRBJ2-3	CSAMRGSTDTQYF	TGCAGCGCCATGCGGGGGAGCACAGATACGCAGTATTTT
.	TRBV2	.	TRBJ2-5	CASTGPLAVQETQYF	TGTGCCAGCACAGGGCCGTTAGCAGTTCAAGAGACCCAGTACTTC
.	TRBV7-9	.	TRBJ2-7	CASSPINRAPGEQYF	TGTGCCAGCAGCCCAATAAACAGGGCGCCGGGCGAGCAGTACTTC
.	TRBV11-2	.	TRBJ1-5	CASSLGQNQPQHF	TGTGCCAGCAGCCTAGGACAGAATCAGCCCCAGCATTTT
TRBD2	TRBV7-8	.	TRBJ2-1	CASSWRETADEQFF	TGTGCCAGCAGCTGGCGGGAGACCGCCGATGAGCAGTTCTTC
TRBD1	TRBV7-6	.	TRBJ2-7	CASSLDRARSNEQYF	TGTGCCAGCAGCCTTGACAGGGCCCGTTCCAACGAGCAGTACTTC
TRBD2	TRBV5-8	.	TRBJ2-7	CASSLTSGAYEQYF	TGTGCCAGCAGCTTAACTAGCGGAGCCTACGAGCAGTACTTC
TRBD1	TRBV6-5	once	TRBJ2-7	CASSYSTTGNTYEQYF	TGTGCCAGCAGTTACTCGACGACAGGGAACACCTACGAGCAGTACTTC
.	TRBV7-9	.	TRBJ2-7	CASSLEPGNSYEQYF	TGTGCCAGCAGCTTAGAGCCAGGGAATTCCTACGAGCAGTACTTC
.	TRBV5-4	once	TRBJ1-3	CASSRPSDSFSGNTIYF	TGTGCCAGCAGCCGCCCCTCTGACAGTTTCTCTGGAAACACCATATATTTT
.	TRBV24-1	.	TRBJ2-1	CATSGGLASYNEQFF	TGTGCCACCAGTGGTGGGCTAGCATCTTACAATGAGCAGTTCTTC